The 27 T cell receptor beta chains reported below all come from one sample, sequenced in a study of cytomegalovirus exposure and HLA in healthy donors. Primers for the PCR totalled 60 Vbeta and 13 Jbeta. TCRdb keeps only in-frame clones here, not all; method: immunoSEQ multiplex PCR. The sample contains approximately 100,000 clones, 50% to 70% of which appear only once. Material for sequencing was PBMCs. The receptor set was obtained from a man aged 30 to 39 in good health and CMV-seropositive.

This clone was detected once. V is TRBV6-5 and J is TRBJ2-7; tentatively, D is TRBD1 (5 bases). Germline lookup yields CDR1 MNHEY and CDR2 SVGAGI. The CDR3 has 12 residues. Trimming took 5 bases from V and 4 from J, leaving 9 bases between them. The CDR3 region has the DNA TGTGCCAGCAGTCATACAGGATACGAGCAGTACTTC. Its translation is CASSHTGYEQYF.

Here the CDR3 reads CASSIEEGRTNTEAFF. The CDR3 DNA sequence: TGTGCCAGTAGTATTGAGGAGGGCAGGACGAACACTGAAGCTTTCTTT. This chain links TRBV19 with TRBJ1-1; D unresolved. The CDR3 totals 16 residues. From germline, CDR1 is LNHDA and CDR2 SQIVND (reference sequence). The V gene lost 3 bases and the J gene lost 1 base, with 15 bases spanning the gap.

This clone has a single count. This chain links TRBV5-1 with TRBJ1-2; possible D gene TRBD1, 5 bases. V lost 2 bases to trimming and J lost 4 bases, with 12 bases between them. The germline CDR1 and CDR2 sequences are SGHRS and YFSETQ. The CDR3 length is 14 residues. The DNA of the CDR3 is TGCGCCAGCAGCTTCCGGGGGGGAAGCTATGGCTACACCTTC. This gives the protein CASSFRGGSYGYTF. Full variable domain (outside the CDR3, taken from reference TRBV5-1 and TRBJ1-2): KAGVTQTPRYLIKTRGQQVTLSCSPISGHRSVSWYQQTPGQGLQFLFEYFSETQRNKGNFPGRFSGRQFSNSRSEMNVSTLELGDSALYLCASSFRGGSYGYTFGSGTRLTVV.

The rearrangement uses TRBV7-9 and TRBJ1-2, with 7 bases aligning to TRBD1. This CDR3 has 14 residues. Germline V CDR1 and CDR2: SEHNR, FQNEAQ (reference sequence). The J segment lost 3 bases and the V segment lost 1 base, leaving 2 bases of the junction unmatched. The CDR3 protein is CASSLEGGDYGYTF. CDR3 coding DNA: TGTGCCAGCAGCTTAGAAGGGGGCGACTATGGCTACACCTTC.

V is TRBV7-8 and J is TRBJ2-7; D call uncertain. The CDR3 runs to 14 residues. Germline CDR1 and CDR2: SGHVS and FQNEAQ. Trimming took 1 base from V and 2 from J, leaving 9 bases between them. Written as DNA, the CDR3 is TGTGCCAGCAGCTTAGTTACACGAACCTACGAGCAGTACTTC. Translating it yields CASSLVTRTYEQYF.

This sequence joins TRBV7-9 and TRBJ1-2, with 9 nucleotides matching TRBD1. Germline V CDR1 and CDR2: SEHNR, FQNEAQ (reference sequence). Germline trimming cut 5 bases from V and 1 base from J; bases unmatched to any gene: 8. The CDR3 loop spans 16 amino acids. CDR3 nucleotides: TGTGCCAGCAGCGAACCGGGACAGGGCCTTAACTATGGCTACACCTTC. This gives the protein CASSEPGQGLNYGYTF.

V usage is TRBV30 and J usage is TRBJ2-1, with D perhaps TRBD2 (7 bases). Trimming pared 2 bases from V and 0 bases from J, leaving 20 bases between. The CDR3 sequence is 18 residues long. Germline V gives CDR1 GTSNPN, CDR2 SVGIG (reference sequence). CDR3: CAWSWWRGPSSSYNEQFF. The CDR3 DNA follows: TGTGCCTGGAGTTGGTGGCGGGGGCCTTCTAGCTCCTACAATGAGCAGTTCTTC.

The chain has TRBV7-2 and TRBJ1-5; D is possibly TRBD1 (5 bases). Germline V CDR1 and CDR2: SGHTA, FQGNSA. The V gene lost 5 bases and the J gene lost 6 bases, with 23 bases spanning the gap. The CDR3 consists of 17 residues. The CDR3 loop reads CASSPRGAGAGGQPQHF. In DNA form, the CDR3 reads TGTGCCAGCAGCCCCCGCGGCGCTGGGGCTGGTGGTCAGCCCCAGCATTTT.

In this sample, this clone turned up a few times. The chain couples TRBV7-8 to TRBJ2-7, with 11 bases fitting TRBD2. V shed 1 base, J shed 3 bases, and the junction held 2 bases outside the gene matches. This CDR3 comprises 15 residues. Germline V lookup: CDR1 SGHVS, CDR2 FQNEAQ. CDR3 sequence: CASSLVLAGDYEQYF. CDR3 sequence (DNA): TGTGCCAGCAGCTTAGTACTAGCGGGGGACTACGAGCAGTACTTC.

The rearrangement joins TRBV6-1 to TRBJ1-5; D gene ambiguous. The germline gives CDR1 MNHNS, CDR2 SASEGT. There are 13 residues in the CDR3. Trimming pared 3 bases from V and 1 base from J, leaving 4 bases between. The CDR3 region is CASSDLSNQPQHF. In DNA, the CDR3 is TGTGCCAGCAGTGACCTGAGCAATCAGCCCCAGCATTTT.

The chain joins TRBV19 to TRBJ1-1; TRBD1 matches at 8 bases. Germline V lookup: CDR1 LNHDA, CDR2 SQIVND (reference sequence). Trimming cost V 3 bases and J 1 base; bases outside gene matches: 4. The CDR3 sequence is 15 residues long. The CDR3 sequence is CASSITGTGNTEAFF. CDR3 bases: TGTGCCAGTAGTATCACCGGGACAGGGAACACTGAAGCTTTCTTT.

This clone was recorded only once. The gene calls are TRBV6-5 and TRBJ1-2; 12 nucleotides align to TRBD1. This CDR3 has 14 residues. The germline CDR1 and CDR2 sequences are MNHEY and SVGAGI. J was trimmed by 7 bases and V by 7 bases; bases with no gene match: 7. As DNA, the CDR3 is TGTGCCAGCAACCTGGGACAGGGGGCTGGTGGCTACACCTTC. It translates to CASNLGQGAGGYTF.

The chain is built from TRBV11-2 and TRBJ1-2, with 7 bases matching TRBD1. The CDR3 has 18 residues. Trimming cost V 5 bases and J 4 bases; bases outside gene matches: 19. Looked up from germline, CDR1 is SGHAT and CDR2 is FQNNGV. CDR3 amino acids: CASSPYHSGGAHSYGYTF. The CDR3 bases are TGTGCCAGCAGCCCCTACCATTCAGGGGGAGCCCATTCCTATGGCTACACCTTC.

The genes are TRBV19 and TRBJ1-2; no firm D call. Germline V gene data show CDR1 as LNHDA and CDR2 as SQIVND (reference sequence). This CDR3 contains 14 residues. Trimming pared 6 bases from V and 8 bases from J, leaving 19 bases between. CDR3 protein: CASSAAGVAGGYTF. In DNA, the CDR3 is TGTGCCAGTAGCGCAGCCGGGGTCGCCGGGGGCTACACCTTC.

The genes are TRBV5-1 and TRBJ1-2; tentative D call: TRBD1 (6 bases). CDR1 is SGHRS and CDR2 is YFSETQ in the germline V gene. CDR3 length equals 16 residues. The V end was cut by 4 bases, the J end by 3 bases, with 19 bases between. The CDR3 loop reads CASSPRGGRKDYGYTF. The DNA of the CDR3 is TGCGCCAGCAGCCCCCGGGGGGGGCGGAAGGACTATGGCTACACCTTC.

The chain recombines TRBV7-2 with TRBJ1-6; D is ambiguous. CDR1 is SGHTA, CDR2 FQGNSA, per germline. The V end was cut by 5 bases, the J end by 7 bases, with 12 bases between. The CDR3 is 14 residues long. CDR3 protein: CASSHEVENSPLHF. Written as DNA, the CDR3 is TGTGCCAGCAGCCACGAAGTTGAGAATTCACCCCTCCACTTT.

This rearrangement joins TRBV11-3 to TRBJ1-1, with D unclear. CDR1 is SGHNT and CDR2 is YENEEA in the germline V gene. The CDR3 totals 14 residues. Trimming removed 1 base at V and 1 base at J, with 7 bases between. CDR3 residues: CASSLGGPNTEAFF. The CDR3 DNA is TGTGCCAGCAGCTTAGGCGGGCCGAACACTGAAGCTTTCTTT.

The V and J genes are TRBV7-2 and TRBJ1-1; 8 bases are a match to TRBD1. V shed 6 bases, J shed 3 bases, and the junction held 6 bases outside the gene matches. Germline-derived CDR1 and CDR2 are SGHTA and FQGNSA. CDR3 length: 14 residues. This chain's CDR3 is CASSFQGAYTEAFF. DNA of the CDR3: TGTGCCAGCAGTTTTCAGGGGGCGTACACTGAAGCTTTCTTT. The complete variable domain, with remaining parts taken from reference TRBV7-2 and TRBJ1-1, reads GAGVSQSPSNKVTEKGKDVELRCDPISGHTALYWYRQSLGQGLEFLIYFQGNSAPDKSGLPSDRFSAERTGGSVSTLTIQRTQQEDSAVYLCASSFQGAYTEAFFGQGTRLTVV.

The chain combines TRBV5-1 with TRBJ2-6; the D call may be TRBD1 or TRBD2 (6 bases each). The V end was cut by 4 bases, the J end by 4 bases, with 12 bases between. This CDR3 has 15 amino acids. Germline V gives CDR1 SGHRS, CDR2 YFSETQ. The CDR3 loop is CASSLGGFGANVLTF. The CDR3 DNA reads TGCGCCAGCAGCCTGGGGGGCTTCGGGGCCAACGTCCTGACTTTC.

The chain recombines TRBV2 with TRBJ1-2; the D gene is possibly TRBD1 (6 bases). V lost 6 bases and J 8 bases, leaving 13 bases between the germline ends. Germline assignment: CDR1 SNHLY and CDR2 FYNNEI. This CDR3 is built from 12 residues. CDR3 coding DNA: TGTGCCAGCAGCGCAGGGGAAGGCGGCTACACCTTC. Its translation: CASSAGEGGYTF.

This clone was detected only once. The chain couples TRBV2 to TRBJ1-6, with D perhaps matching TRBD1 (6 bases). The CDR3 covers 17 residues. With 0 bases removed from V and 11 bases from J, the gap between germline ends came to 20 bases. Germline V gene sequence: CDR1 SNHLY, CDR2 FYNNEI. CDR3 DNA: TGTGCCAGCAGTGAAGCTAGGACAGACAGGAGAACTGCACCCCTCCACTTT. Amino acids: CASSEARTDRRTAPLHF. Together with reference TRBV2 and TRBJ1-6, the CDR3 gives the full variable domain: EPEVTQTPSHQVTQMGQEVILRCVPISNHLYFYWYRQILGQKVEFLVSFYNNEISEKSEIFDDQFSVERPDGSNFTLKIRSTKLEDSAMYFCASSEARTDRRTAPLHFGNGTRLTVT.

The chain has TRBV6-1 and TRBJ1-1; the match to TRBD1 covers 7 bases. V was clipped by 8 bases and J by 10 bases; unmatched bases: 7. From germline, CDR1 is MNHNS and CDR2 SASEGT. The CDR3 has 11 amino acids. In DNA, the CDR3 is TGTGCCAGCGAACAGGGGATCATAGCTTTCTTT. As protein: CASEQGIIAFF.

Here the CDR3 reads CASSPGGTVSAFF. DNA for the CDR3: TGCGCCAGCAGCCCTGGAGGTACTGTTTCTGCTTTCTTT. The V call is TRBV5-1, the J call TRBJ1-1; D ambiguous. There are 13 residues in the CDR3. The germline CDR1 and CDR2 sequences are SGHRS and YFSETQ. The V gene lost 4 bases and the J gene lost 11 bases, with 18 bases spanning the gap.

The genes are TRBV5-1 and TRBJ1-1, with TRBD1 identical over 7 bases. The CDR3 is made up of 13 amino acids. J gave up 8 bases and V 4 bases, and 8 bases lay outside the gene matches. CDR1 is SGHRS and CDR2 is YFSETQ in the germline V gene. CDR3 region: CASSRTGTAEAFF. The CDR3 coding sequence is TGCGCCAGCAGCAGGACCGGGACAGCCGAAGCTTTCTTT.

The genes are TRBV5-6 and TRBJ2-7, with TRBD1 matching 7 bases. V lost 0 bases, J lost 5 bases, and 2 bases stayed unmatched. This CDR3 contains 13 residues. Germline CDR1 SGHDT, CDR2 YYEEEE. The CDR3 DNA is TGTGCCAGCAGCTTGGACAGGGGCCACGAGCAGTACTTC. It translates to CASSLDRGHEQYF.

The count of this clone is one. The rearrangement uses TRBV11-2 and TRBJ1-2; weak D call: TRBD1 (5 bases). The CDR3 is made up of 15 amino acids. Deletions cut 4 bases from V and 2 bases from J, with 14 bases between. Germline V gene sequence: CDR1 SGHAT, CDR2 FQNNGV. The CDR3 here is CASSSSTGSNYGYTF. The DNA of the CDR3 is TGTGCCAGCAGCTCCTCAACAGGCTCCAACTATGGCTACACCTTC. The complete variable domain, with remaining parts taken from reference TRBV11-2 and TRBJ1-2, reads EAGVAQSPRYKIIEKRQSVAFWCNPISGHATLYWYQQILGQGPKLLIQFQNNGVVDDSQLPKDRFSAERLKGVDSTLKIQPAKLEDSAVYLCASSSSTGSNYGYTFGSGTRLTVV.

This clone has only one observation. This chain's CDR3 is CASSPASGVQETQYF. The CDR3 DNA follows: TGTGCCAGCAGCCCGGCTAGCGGGGTCCAAGAGACCCAGTACTTC. The rearrangement joins TRBV5-4 to TRBJ2-5; 9 nucleotides match TRBD2. CDR3 length: 15 amino acids. The trim removed 4 bases at V and 1 base at J, leaving 5 bases unmatched. CDR1 and CDR2 (germline): SGHNT, YYREEE (reference sequence).